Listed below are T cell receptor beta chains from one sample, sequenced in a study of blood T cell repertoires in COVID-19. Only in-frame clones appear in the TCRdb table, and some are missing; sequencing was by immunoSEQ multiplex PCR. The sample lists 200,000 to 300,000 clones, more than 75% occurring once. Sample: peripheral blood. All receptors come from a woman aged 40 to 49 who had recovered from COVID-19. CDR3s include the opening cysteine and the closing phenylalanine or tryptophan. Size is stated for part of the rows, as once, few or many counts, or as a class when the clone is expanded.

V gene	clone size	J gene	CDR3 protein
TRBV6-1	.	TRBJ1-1	CASSEVAGWAEAFF
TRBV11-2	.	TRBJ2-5	CASSLGRFGGTQYF
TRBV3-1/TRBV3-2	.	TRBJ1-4	CASSPQGAQEKLFF
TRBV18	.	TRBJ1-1	CASSQTASYPGEAFF
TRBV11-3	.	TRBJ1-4	CASSLRTGEEKLFF
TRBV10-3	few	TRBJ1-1	CAISRQGGTEAFF
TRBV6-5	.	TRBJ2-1	CASSYGGLAGYNEQFF
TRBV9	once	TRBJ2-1	CASSVSAVHNEQFF
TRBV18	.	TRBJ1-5	CASSPLGGDPGPPQHF
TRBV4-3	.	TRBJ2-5	CASSQAGGGSGETQYF
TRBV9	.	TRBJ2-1	CASTPGAGGAYNEQFF
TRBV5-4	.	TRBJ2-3	CASSSSGRADTQYF
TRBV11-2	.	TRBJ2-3	CASSLYRVPGGSADTQYF
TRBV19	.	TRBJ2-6	CASSRATGQGYTGANVLTF
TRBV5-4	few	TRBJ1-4	CASSPGGLGGKLFF
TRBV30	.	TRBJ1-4	CAWLRGSANEKLFF
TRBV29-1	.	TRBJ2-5	CSVSGQVFRETQYF
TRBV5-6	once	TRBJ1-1	CASSLPRRAEAFF
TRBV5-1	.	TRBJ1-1	CASRPPGVAGMEAFF
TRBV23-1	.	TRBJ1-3	CASTQGRDGRNTIYF
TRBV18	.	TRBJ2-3	CASSPADTQYF
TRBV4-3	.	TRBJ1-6	CASARGGISSPLHF
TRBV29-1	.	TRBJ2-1	CSVRQGEFSEQFF
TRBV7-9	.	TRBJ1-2	CASSPPGSYGYTF
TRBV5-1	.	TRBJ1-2	CASSPEPLGTGGYSGYTF
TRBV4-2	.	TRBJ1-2	CASSQDGAGSNYGYTF
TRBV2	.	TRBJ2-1	CASTLLAGGNNEQFF
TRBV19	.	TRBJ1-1	CASSMGQPNTEAFF
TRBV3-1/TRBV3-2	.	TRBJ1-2	CASSPGDSPNYGYTF
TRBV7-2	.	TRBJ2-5	CASSLARQETQYF
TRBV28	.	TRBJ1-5	CASTKNRAHSNQPQHF
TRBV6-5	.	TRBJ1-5	CASSSRGGRQPQHF
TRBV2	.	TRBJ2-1	CATHKLADPPCEQFF